This is a list of T cell receptor beta chains from one sample in a study of T cells in Graves' hyperthyroidism and ophthalmopathy. Via MiXCR, TCRdb re-called the multiplex PCR reads, giving one row per CDR3 protein. The profile shows 200,000 to 250,000 distinct CDR3 sequences, 16% of them singletons. The sequenced sample consisted of blood. These receptors came from a woman younger than 35 with Graves' ophthalmopathy. Each CDR3 is given with its conserved first and last residue. D genes are given only for firm matches. Not all rows give a size; the values are once, few, many and, for expanded clones, a class.

>TRBV3-1|TRBJ2-5|.|many
TGTGCCAGCAGCCAAGAAATACAGGGCTTAGAGACCCAGTACTTC
CASSQEIQGLETQYF
>TRBV10-3|TRBJ2-7|.|many
TGTGCCATCAGTGATCGAGGAGGGGGTTACGAGCAGTACTTC
CAISDRGGGYEQYF
>TRBV4-2|TRBJ2-7|TRBD1|many
TGTGCCAGCAGCCAAGGACAGGGAAGTCTGGTCGAGCAGTACTTC
CASSQGQGSLVEQYF
>TRBV3-1|TRBJ2-1|.|many
TGTGCCAGCAGCCTGGGGGGGGGGCTGAATGAGCAGTTCTTC
CASSLGGGLNEQFF
>TRBV29-1|TRBJ2-7|TRBD2|.
TGCAGCGTTGAAGAGGCTAGCGGGGGCCGAACCTCCTACGAGCAGTACTTC
CSVEEASGGRTSYEQYF
>TRBV12-3/TRBV12-4|TRBJ2-7|TRBD2|many
TGTGCCAGCAGTGCGGGAGAGGGAGAGCGCGAGCAGTACTTC
CASSAGEGEREQYF
>TRBV11-2|TRBJ2-1|TRBD2|.
TGTGCCAGCAGCTTAGCGGGGGGGCGAAATGAGCAGTTCTTC
CASSLAGGRNEQFF
>TRBV25-1|TRBJ2-7|.|many
TGTGCCAGCAGTGACGTGCCTCCCAGAGGGCGCTACGAGCAGTACTTC
CASSDVPPRGRYEQYF
>TRBV20-1|TRBJ2-3|.|few
TGCAGTGCTACAGCTACTAGCACAGATACGCAGTATTTT
CSATATSTDTQYF
>TRBV20-1|TRBJ1-1|TRBD1|many
TGCAGTGCTACTTTCGGGACAGGGAACACTGAAGCTTTCTTT
CSATFGTGNTEAFF
>TRBV6-1|TRBJ1-1|.|many
TGTGCCAGCAGTGCGCCTGAGCGGACTGAAGCTTTCTTT
CASSAPERTEAFF
>TRBV27|TRBJ2-3|.|many
TGTGCCAGCAGTTTACTCAGGGTTGATGGCACAGATACGCAGTATTTT
CASSLLRVDGTDTQYF
>TRBV28|TRBJ1-3|.|.
TGTGCCAGCAGTAGTCCAGGGAGCTCTGGAAACACCATATATTTT
CASSSPGSSGNTIYF
>TRBV5-4|TRBJ1-1|.|many
TGTGCCAGCAGCTTGACCGCGGGGGACACTGAAGCTTTCTTT
CASSLTAGDTEAFF
>TRBV11-2|TRBJ2-1|.|many
TGTGCCAGCAGCTTAGGGGGGCCTTACAATGAGCAGTTCTTC
CASSLGGPYNEQFF
>TRBV10-3|TRBJ2-7|TRBD2|many
TGTGCCATCAGTGAGTCTGAAGCGGGAGGAGCCTACGAGCAGTACTTC
CAISESEAGGAYEQYF
>TRBV11-2|TRBJ1-2|.|.
TGTGCCAGCAGCTTAGATAACCGGGGGCCGTTCTATGGCTACACCTTC
CASSLDNRGPFYGYTF
>TRBV10-3|TRBJ2-1|.|many
TGTGCCATCAGTGTAGTCAGCGATTTCAATGAGCAGTTCTTC
CAISVVSDFNEQFF
>TRBV6-1|TRBJ2-3|.|many
TGTGCCAGCAGCTTTTGGGCAGGGAGCACAGATACGCAGTATTTT
CASSFWAGSTDTQYF
>TRBV30|TRBJ1-1|.|many
TGTGCCTGGAGTGTTAGCACTGAAGCTTTCTTT
CAWSVSTEAFF
>TRBV20-1|TRBJ2-4|TRBD1|many
TGCAGTGCTAGGACTGGACAGGGGGCAGGAAACATTCAGTACTTC
CSARTGQGAGNIQYF
>TRBV20-1|TRBJ2-2|TRBD2|many
TGCAGTGCTAGAGATCTGGGCGGGGGGGACACCGGGGAGCTGTTTTTT
CSARDLGGGDTGELFF
>TRBV28|TRBJ1-2|.|many
TGTGCCAGCAGTTTACAGGGGATCCATGGCTACACCTTC
CASSLQGIHGYTF
>TRBV10-3|TRBJ2-3|.|many
TGTGCCATCAGCTTGGACAGCTTGACCACAGATACGCAGTATTTT
CAISLDSLTTDTQYF
>TRBV29-1|TRBJ2-5|TRBD2|few
TGCAGCGTCTCCTACCCCGGGACTAGCGGGAGCGGAGAGACCCAGTACTTC
CSVSYPGTSGSGETQYF
>TRBV7-2|TRBJ1-2|.|many
TGTGCCAGCAAGAGATCACAGGGCGTCTATGGCTACACCTTC
CASKRSQGVYGYTF
>TRBV4-3|TRBJ2-1|.|many
TGCGCCAGCAGCACGGGGACTCGGCAGTTCTTC
CASSTGTRQFF
>TRBV20-1|TRBJ2-4|.|many
TGCAGTGCTAGTGGGCAACCGGGTAACATTCAGTACTTC
CSASGQPGNIQYF
>TRBV24-1|TRBJ1-2|TRBD1|many
TGTGCCACCAGTGATGCAGGGGGGGGGTATGGCTACACCTTC
CATSDAGGGYGYTF
>TRBV20-1|TRBJ2-7|TRBD2|many
TGCAGTGCTAGAGAACTAGCGGGCCTCTCCTACGAGCAGTACTTC
CSARELAGLSYEQYF
>TRBV3-1|TRBJ2-1|TRBD2|many
TGTGCCAGCAGCCAAGGGACTAGTGGTGGCGATGAGCAGTTCTTC
CASSQGTSGGDEQFF
>TRBV7-9|TRBJ1-1|TRBD1|.
TGTGCCAGCAGCCCGGGACAGGGCCAAGCTTTCTTT
CASSPGQGQAFF
>TRBV5-1|TRBJ1-2|.|many
TGCGCCAGCAGCCTGACAGAAGACTATGGCTACACCTTC
CASSLTEDYGYTF
>TRBV28|TRBJ1-2|.|many
TGTGCCAGCAGTCCCTCGGGGGGCGGGTACTATGGCTACACCTTC
CASSPSGGGYYGYTF
>TRBV14|TRBJ2-1|TRBD1|few
TGTGCCAGCAGCCATCTAGGGAGGGGGACAGGGTTTTCCAATGAGCAGTTCTTC
CASSHLGRGTGFSNEQFF
>TRBV28|TRBJ2-1|TRBD2|many
TGTGCCAGCAGTTTAAACTTTGGATCCACTAGCGGGAGCTACAATGAGCAGTTCTTC
CASSLNFGSTSGSYNEQFF
>TRBV24-1|TRBJ2-7|.|few
TGTGCCACCAGTGGTCCGGACAGCCTTGGGCAGTACTTC
CATSGPDSLGQYF
>TRBV7-2|TRBJ2-2|.|many
TGTGCCAGCAGCTCCGGGACTTCCTACACCGGGGAGCTGTTTTTT
CASSSGTSYTGELFF
>TRBV11-2|TRBJ2-7|.|many
TGTGCCAGCAGCTTAGCGACAGGCTCTACCTACGAGCAGTACTTC
CASSLATGSTYEQYF
>TRBV9|TRBJ1-1|.|few
TGTGCCAGCAGCCCTCGGGCCGGACCTAAAGCTTTCTTT
CASSPRAGPKAFF
>TRBV3-1|TRBJ2-1|.|many
TGTGCCAGCAGCCATCGCATAGGCTACAATGAGCAGTTCTTC
CASSHRIGYNEQFF
>TRBV10-3|TRBJ1-2|TRBD1|many
TGTGCCATGTGGACAGGGGTCACATATGGCTACACCTTC
CAMWTGVTYGYTF
>TRBV4-2|TRBJ2-3|.|few
TGTGCCAGCAGCCAAGATTGGGGCAGGCGCGGGGATACGCAGTATTTT
CASSQDWGRRGDTQYF
>TRBV28|TRBJ2-7|.|many
TGTGCCAGCAGTTTAAGGCCCCGGAATGTCGACGAGCAGTACTTC
CASSLRPRNVDEQYF
>TRBV20-1|TRBJ2-6|.|many
TGCAGTGCTAGAGATGTAAGGGGGACCGGCCTCTCTGGGGCCAACGTCCTGACTTTC
CSARDVRGTGLSGANVLTF
>TRBV5-5|TRBJ2-7|.|many
TGTGCCAGCAGCTTGGGACCAGGGATGCGCGAGCAGTACTTC
CASSLGPGMREQYF
>TRBV2|TRBJ2-2|TRBD2|.
TGTGCCAGCAGCAGGACTAGCGGGGTGAACACCGGGGAGCTGTTTTTT
CASSRTSGVNTGELFF
>TRBV7-2|TRBJ1-1|.|many
TGTGCCAGCAGCCTCGTAGGAGGGTACACTGAAGCTTTCTTT
CASSLVGGYTEAFF
>TRBV18|TRBJ2-3|TRBD2|many
TGTGCCAGCTCACGGGGACCAGCGGGGGAACTCACAGATACGCAGTATTTT
CASSRGPAGELTDTQYF
>TRBV18|TRBJ2-1|.|.
TGTGCCAGCTCACGGCCCGGGGCAGGGTCCTACAATGAGCAGTTCTTC
CASSRPGAGSYNEQFF
>TRBV14|TRBJ2-7|TRBD2|few
TGTGCCAGCAGCCAATATCTAGCGGGAGCCTACGAGCAGTACTTC
CASSQYLAGAYEQYF
>TRBV20-1|TRBJ1-2|.|many
TGCAGTGCTAGAGAGTCAGCGAATTATGGCTACACCTTC
CSARESANYGYTF
>TRBV20-1|TRBJ1-6|.|many
TGCAGTGCTAGTGGGGGCCGGGGACTTGATAATTCACCCCTCCACTTT
CSASGGRGLDNSPLHF
>TRBV9|TRBJ1-1|TRBD1|many
TGTGCCAGCAGCTTAAGACAGGGCACTAACACTGAAGCTTTCTTT
CASSLRQGTNTEAFF
>TRBV7-9|TRBJ2-1|.|many
TGTGCCAGCAGCCGACTTAGGGCAGGGAACAATGAGCAGTTCTTC
CASSRLRAGNNEQFF